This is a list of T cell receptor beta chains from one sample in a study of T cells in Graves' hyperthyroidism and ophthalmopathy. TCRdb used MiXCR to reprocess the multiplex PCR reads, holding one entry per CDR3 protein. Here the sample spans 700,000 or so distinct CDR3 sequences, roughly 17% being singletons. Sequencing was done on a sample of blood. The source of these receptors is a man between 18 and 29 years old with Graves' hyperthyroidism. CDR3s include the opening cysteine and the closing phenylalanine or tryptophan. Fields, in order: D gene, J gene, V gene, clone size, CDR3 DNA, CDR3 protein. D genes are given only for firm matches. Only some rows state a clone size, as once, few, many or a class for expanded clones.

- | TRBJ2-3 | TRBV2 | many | TGTGCCAGCAGTGTGGCTAGCAAGTATTTT | CASSVASKYF
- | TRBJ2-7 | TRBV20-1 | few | TGCAGTGCTCAGACACCCACCTACGAGCAGTACTTC | CSAQTPTYEQYF
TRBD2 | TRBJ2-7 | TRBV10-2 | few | TGCGCCAGCAGCGAACTAGCGAGCTCCTACGAGCAGTACTTC | CASSELASSYEQYF
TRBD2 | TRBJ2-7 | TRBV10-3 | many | TGTGCGGCAAGCGGGAGATCCGGGACTGCCGTATCCTACGAGCAGTACTTC | CAASGRSGTAVSYEQYF
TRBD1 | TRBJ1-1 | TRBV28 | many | TGTGCCAGCAGTCCCCGGGACAGATTTTTAGCTGTAGCTTTCTTT | CASSPRDRFLAVAFF
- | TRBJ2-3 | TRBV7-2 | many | TGTGCCAGCAGCTTTAGCACAGATACGCAGTATTTT | CASSFSTDTQYF
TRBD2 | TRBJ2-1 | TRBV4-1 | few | TGCGCCAGCAGCCATACTATCCGACTAGCGCCGATGGATGAGCAGTTCTTC | CASSHTIRLAPMDEQFF
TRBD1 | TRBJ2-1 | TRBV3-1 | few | TGTGCCAGCAGCCAAGGGGGACAGGAGGTCGATGAGCAGTTCTTC | CASSQGGQEVDEQFF
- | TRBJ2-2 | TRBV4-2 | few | TGTGCCAGCAGCCAAGATCTCGCCGGGAGGAACACCGGGGAGCTGTTTTTT | CASSQDLAGRNTGELFF
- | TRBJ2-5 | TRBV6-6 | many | TGTGCCAGCAGTTACCCGGGGTTGAGTAAGCCTCAAGAGACCCAGTACTTC | CASSYPGLSKPQETQYF
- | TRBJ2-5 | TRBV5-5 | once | TGTGCCAGCCCCAAACCCCCCCAAGAGGCCCAGTACTTC | CASPKPPQEAQYF
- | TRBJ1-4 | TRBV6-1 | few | TGTGCCAGCAGTGGCCCGAGCGAGGGTAATGAAAAACTGTTTTTT | CASSGPSEGNEKLFF
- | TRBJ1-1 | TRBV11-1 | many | TGTGCCAGCAGCTTAGCGTGGGGGACTGAAGCTTTCTTT | CASSLAWGTEAFF
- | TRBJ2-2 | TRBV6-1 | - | TGTGCCAGCAGTTCTCAATCACGAGGGACCGGGGAGCTGTTTTTT | CASSSQSRGTGELFF
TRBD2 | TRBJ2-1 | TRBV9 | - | TGTGCCAGCAGCGTAGCCCTTGTATTCGGTAGCGGGAGCGATGAGCAGTTCTTC | CASSVALVFGSGSDEQFF
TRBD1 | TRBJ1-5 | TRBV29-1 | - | TGCAGCGTCGCACAGGGGGCTAGCAATCAGCCCCAGCATTTT | CSVAQGASNQPQHF
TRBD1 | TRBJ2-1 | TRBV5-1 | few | TGCGCCAGCACGACAGGGGGTCTAATTGAGCAGTTCTTC | CASTTGGLIEQFF
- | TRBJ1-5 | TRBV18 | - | TGTGCCAGCTCCGGTGGAGGCAGTACCAATCAGCCCCAGCATTTT | CASSGGGSTNQPQHF
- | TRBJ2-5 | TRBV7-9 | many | TGTGCCAGCACCCGGAGGGGGTTTGGAGAGACCCAGTACTTC | CASTRRGFGETQYF
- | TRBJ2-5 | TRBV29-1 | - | TGCAGCGTTGAAGATCGGGGCACCTCCCAAGAGACCCAGTACTTC | CSVEDRGTSQETQYF
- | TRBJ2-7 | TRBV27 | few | TGTGCCAGCAGTCTTCAGGGAGGTCTCGAGCAGTACTTC | CASSLQGGLEQYF
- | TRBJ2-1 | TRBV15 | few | TGTGCCACCAGCCTACCGACTAACAATGAGCAGTTCTTC | CATSLPTNNEQFF
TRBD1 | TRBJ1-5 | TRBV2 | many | TGTGCCAGCACGGGACAGGGAGATCAGCCCCAGCATTTT | CASTGQGDQPQHF
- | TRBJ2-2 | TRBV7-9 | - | TGTGCCAGCAGACGACGTGGGAGTTTGGACACCGGGGAGCTGTTTTTT | CASRRRGSLDTGELFF
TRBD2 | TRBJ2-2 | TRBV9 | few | TGTGCCAGCAGCGTTCTGGGACTAGCGGGAGATTTCACCGGGGAGCTGTTTTTT | CASSVLGLAGDFTGELFF
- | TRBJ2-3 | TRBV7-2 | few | TGTGCCAGCAGCCTCGCGGATGTTACGCAGTATTTT | CASSLADVTQYF
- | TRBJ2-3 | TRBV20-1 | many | TGCAGTGCCGTTTTTGGGGGAGCAGATACGCAGTATTTT | CSAVFGGADTQYF
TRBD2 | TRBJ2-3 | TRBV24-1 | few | TGTGCCACCAGTCCTAGCGGGACTAGCACAGATACGCAGTATTTT | CATSPSGTSTDTQYF
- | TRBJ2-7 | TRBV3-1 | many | TGTGCCAGCAGCCAAGATCAGGCGGGCGAGCAGTACTTC | CASSQDQAGEQYF
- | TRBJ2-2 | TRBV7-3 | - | TGTGCCAGCAGTACGCGGGGTGGGGAGCTGTTTTTT | CASSTRGGELFF
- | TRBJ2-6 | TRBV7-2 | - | TGTGCCAGCAGGAGGGCAGGGACTGGGGCCAACGTCCTGACTTTC | CASRRAGTGANVLTF
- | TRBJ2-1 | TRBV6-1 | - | TGTGCCAGCACGCGCCCGGCGGGAAGTTACAATGAGCAGTTCTTC | CASTRPAGSYNEQFF
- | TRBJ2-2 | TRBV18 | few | TGTGCCAGCTCACCCCAGACGGGAGAGTACACCGGGGAGCTGTTTTTT | CASSPQTGEYTGELFF
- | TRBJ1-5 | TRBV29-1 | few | TGCAGCGTTGGTCTCGGCAGCGGCGGGCCTTATAGCAATCAGCCCCAGCATTTT | CSVGLGSGGPYSNQPQHF
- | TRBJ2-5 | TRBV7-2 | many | TGTGCCAGCAGCCCGGCCCGCCTCAGGGTTGTAGAGACCCAGTACTTC | CASSPARLRVVETQYF
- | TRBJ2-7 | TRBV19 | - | TGTGCCAGTAGTATAGGGGTAGGGAGCTACGAGCAGTACTTC | CASSIGVGSYEQYF
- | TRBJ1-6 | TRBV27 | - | TGTGCCAGCCGGGCGGGGGTCCGGAGTTCACCCCTCCACTTT | CASRAGVRSSPLHF
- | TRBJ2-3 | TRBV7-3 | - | TGTGCCAGCAGCCCCTCGGAGCGCGATACGCAGTATTTT | CASSPSERDTQYF
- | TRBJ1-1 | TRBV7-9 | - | TGTGCCAGCAGCTCTTGGCTGAACACTGAAGCTTTCTTT | CASSSWLNTEAFF